The subject of this entry is one T cell receptor beta chain. Seattle cases were enrolled at active infection and followed longitudinally. Measured with immunoSEQ multiplex PCR; TCRdb has only the in-frame clones, and not every one. The table has 110,000 or so clones, approximately 85% seen once. The data originate from a study of blood T cell repertoires in COVID-19. Across the study: Collection of acute and convalescent COVID-19 samples took place in the United States, Italy and Spain.

From germline, CDR1 is LNHDA and CDR2 SQIVND (reference sequence). V was shortened by 9 bases and J by 3 bases, with 21 bases between the two germline ends. The CDR3 contains 16 residues. The V call is TRBV19, the J call TRBJ1-5, with D maybe TRBD1 (5 bases). The source material was peripheral blood. This clonotype was obtained from a woman aged 55-70 years with COVID-19, enrolled during active disease. CDR3 sequence (DNA): TGTGCCAGCAAAACATGGGGGGGTGCGCACAATCAGCCCCAGCATTTT. Amino acid sequence: CASKTWGGAHNQPQHF.